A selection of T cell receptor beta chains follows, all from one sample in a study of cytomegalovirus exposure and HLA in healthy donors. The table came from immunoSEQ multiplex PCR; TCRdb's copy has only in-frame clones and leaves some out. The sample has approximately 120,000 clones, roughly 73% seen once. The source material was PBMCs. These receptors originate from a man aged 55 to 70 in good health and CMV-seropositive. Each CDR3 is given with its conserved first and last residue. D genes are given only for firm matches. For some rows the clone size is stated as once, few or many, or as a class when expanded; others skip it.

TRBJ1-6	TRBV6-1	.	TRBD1	CASRQGQRNSPLHF	TGTGCCAGCAGACAGGGACAGAGAAATTCACCCCTCCACTTT
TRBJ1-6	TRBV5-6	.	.	CASRHDSKPALHF	TGTGCCAGCAGGCACGACAGTAAACCGGCCCTCCACTTT
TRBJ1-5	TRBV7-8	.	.	CASSARRLQGGQPQHF	TGTGCCAGCAGCGCACGGCGTTTACAGGGCGGCCAGCCCCAGCATTTT
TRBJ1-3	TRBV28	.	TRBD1	CASKPRDSSPSGNTIYF	TGTGCCAGCAAACCCCGGGACAGTTCCCCCTCTGGAAACACCATATATTTT
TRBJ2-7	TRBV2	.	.	CASCRVNEQYF	TGTGCCAGCTGCAGGGTGAACGAGCAGTACTTC
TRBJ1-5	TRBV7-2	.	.	CASSLWAGDQPQHF	TGTGCCAGCAGCTTATGGGCAGGGGATCAGCCCCAGCATTTT
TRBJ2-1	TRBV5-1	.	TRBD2	CASSRGEQLGNEQFF	TGCGCCAGCAGCCGGGGGGAACAGCTAGGGAATGAGCAGTTCTTC
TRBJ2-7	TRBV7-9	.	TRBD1	CASSSDRTGGAYEQYF	TGTGCCAGCAGCTCTGATAGGACAGGGGGCGCGTACGAGCAGTACTTC
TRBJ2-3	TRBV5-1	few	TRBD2	CASSKRGVTDTQYF	TGCGCCAGCAGTAAGCGGGGGGTCACAGATACGCAGTATTTT
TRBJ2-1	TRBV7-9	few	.	CASSLGGDRVTEQFF	TGTGCCAGCAGCCTCGGGGGGGACAGGGTGACCGAGCAGTTCTTC
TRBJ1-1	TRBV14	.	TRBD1	CASSPRTGVTEAFF	TGTGCCAGCAGCCCCCGGACAGGGGTTACTGAAGCTTTCTTT
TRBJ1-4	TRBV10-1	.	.	CASSPRENEKLFF	TGCGCCAGCAGCCCGCGGGAAAATGAAAAACTGTTTTTT
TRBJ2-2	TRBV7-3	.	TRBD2	CASKGLAVTGELFF	TGTGCCAGCAAGGGACTAGCTGTCACCGGGGAGCTGTTTTTT
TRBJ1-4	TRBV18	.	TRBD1	CASSRGQVTTNEKLFF	TGTGCCAGCTCACGAGGACAGGTCACAACTAATGAAAAACTGTTTTTT
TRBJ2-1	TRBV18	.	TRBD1	CASSPRQGADNEQFF	TGTGCCAGCTCACCCCGGCAGGGGGCGGACAATGAGCAGTTCTTC
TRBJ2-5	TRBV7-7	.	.	CASSPRGIEETQYF	TGTGCTAGCAGCCCCAGGGGAATAGAAGAGACCCAGTACTTC
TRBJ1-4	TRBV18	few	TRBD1	CASSPLQPGTGTEKLFF	TGTGCCAGCTCACCCCTACAACCCGGGACAGGGACTGAAAAACTGTTTTTT
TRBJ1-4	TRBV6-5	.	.	CASRQGGATNEKLFF	TGTGCCAGCAGACAGGGTGGCGCAACTAATGAAAAACTGTTTTTT
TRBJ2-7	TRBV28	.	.	CASSPSTGGDEQYF	TGTGCCAGCAGCCCTAGTACCGGGGGTGACGAGCAGTACTTC
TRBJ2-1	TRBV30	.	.	CARRVDWYEQFF	TGTGCCCGGAGGGTAGACTGGTATGAGCAGTTCTTC
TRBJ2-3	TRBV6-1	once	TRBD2	CASALAGGYTDTQYF	TGTGCCAGCGCACTCGCGGGGGGATACACAGATACGCAGTATTTT
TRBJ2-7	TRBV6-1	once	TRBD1	CASRRDRGGYEQYF	TGTGCCAGCAGGAGGGACAGAGGGGGCTACGAGCAGTACTTC
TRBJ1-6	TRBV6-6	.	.	CASRREGVSYNSPLPF	TGTGCCAGCAGGAGAGAGGGGGTCTCCTATAATTCACCCCTCCCCTTT
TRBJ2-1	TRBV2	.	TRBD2	CASNGGPSGSSLSYNEQFF	TGTGCCAGCAATGGTGGCCCTAGCGGGTCCTCACTCTCCTACAATGAGCAGTTCTTC
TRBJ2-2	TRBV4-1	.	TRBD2	CASSPAPRGGSRELFF	TGCGCCAGCAGCCCCGCCCCACGGGGGGGCTCCCGGGAGCTGTTTTTT
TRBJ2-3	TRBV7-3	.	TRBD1	CASSLRQGADTQYF	TGTGCCAGCAGCCTTCGACAGGGCGCAGATACGCAGTATTTT
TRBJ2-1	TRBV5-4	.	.	CASSSPRGGDSYNEQFF	TGTGCCAGCAGCTCCCCCCGAGGCGGGGATTCCTACAATGAGCAGTTCTTC
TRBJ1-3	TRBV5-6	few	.	CASSFGQTSGNTIYF	TGTGCCAGCAGCTTTGGACAGACCTCTGGAAACACCATATATTTT
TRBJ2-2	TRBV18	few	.	CASSPTTPGASGELFF	TGTGCCAGCTCACCTACCACACCAGGGGCCTCGGGGGAGCTGTTTTTT
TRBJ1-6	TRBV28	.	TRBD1	CASSTGQGHSPLHF	TGTGCCAGCAGTACGGGACAGGGGCACTCACCCCTCCACTTT
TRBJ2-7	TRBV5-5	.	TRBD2	CASSLAGGLEQYF	TGTGCCAGCAGCTTGGCGGGGGGTCTCGAGCAGTACTTC
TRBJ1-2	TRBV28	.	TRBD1	CASSLSGTAYGYTF	TGTGCCAGCAGTTTATCGGGGACAGCCTATGGCTACACCTTC
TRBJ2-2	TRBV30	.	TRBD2	CAWAGRGADGELFF	TGTGCCTGGGCCGGGAGGGGGGCCGACGGGGAGCTGTTTTTT
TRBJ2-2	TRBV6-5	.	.	CASSNRRANTGELFF	TGTGCCAGCAGTAACCGTCGGGCGAACACCGGGGAGCTGTTTTTT
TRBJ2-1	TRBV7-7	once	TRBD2	CASSPAGIDNEQFF	TGTGCTAGCAGCCCAGCGGGGATAGACAATGAGCAGTTCTTC
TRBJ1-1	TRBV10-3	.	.	CAISERESTEAFF	TGTGCCATCAGTGAACGGGAAAGCACTGAAGCTTTCTTT
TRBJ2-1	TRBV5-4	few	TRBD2	CASSEGTSGAYNEQFF	TGTGCCAGCAGCGAAGGAACTAGCGGGGCCTACAATGAGCAGTTCTTC
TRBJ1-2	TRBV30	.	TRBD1	CAWSVPWWGQGYGYTF	TGTGCCTGGAGTGTCCCTTGGTGGGGACAGGGCTATGGCTACACCTTC
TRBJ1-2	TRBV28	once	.	CASSPPDRYSYGYTF	TGTGCCAGCAGTCCCCCTGACAGGTATAGCTATGGCTACACCTTC
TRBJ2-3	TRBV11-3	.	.	CASSRGSLGDTQYF	TGTGCCAGCAGCCGGGGGTCCCTCGGAGATACGCAGTATTTT
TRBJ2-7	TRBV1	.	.	CTSSPVVGGLDF	TGCACCAGCAGCCCAGTTGTGGGGGGGCTGGACTTC
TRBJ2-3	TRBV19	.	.	CASSALDREADTQYF	TGTGCCAGTAGTGCCCTCGACAGGGAGGCAGATACGCAGTATTTT
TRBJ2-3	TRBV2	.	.	CATTRGGLHTDTQYF	TGTGCCACAACTCGGGGAGGCTTACACACAGATACGCAGTATTTT
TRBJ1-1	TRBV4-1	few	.	CASSLPLGVQQAMNTEAFF	TGCGCCAGCAGCCTACCCCTTGGGGTCCAACAGGCCATGAACACTGAAGCTTTCTTT
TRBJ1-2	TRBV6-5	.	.	CASSYSQVMTNGYTF	TGTGCCAGCAGTTACTCGCAGGTTATGACTAATGGCTACACCTTC
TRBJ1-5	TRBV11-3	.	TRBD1	CASSFNRDRGKEVDQPQHF	TGTGCCAGCAGCTTCAACCGGGACAGGGGGAAGGAAGTGGATCAGCCCCAGCATTTT
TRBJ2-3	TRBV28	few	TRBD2	CAWRGGTDTQYF	TGTGCCTGGCGGGGGGGCACAGATACGCAGTATTTT
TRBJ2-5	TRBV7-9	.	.	CASSLGAVQETQYF	TGTGCCAGCAGCTTAGGGGCTGTGCAAGAGACCCAGTACTTC